Shown below are 9 T cell receptor beta chains from a single sample sequenced in a study of vaccination and CD4 T cells after COVID-19. The Oncomine TCR Beta short-read assay was applied to DNA of cultured CD4+ T cells. Genomic DNA extraction was carried out from cultured CD4+ T cells. Each CDR3 protein gets one entry after TCRdb re-called the PCR reads with MiXCR. The top ten clones hold roughly 15% of a sample with under 10,000 distinct CDR3 sequences, around a third of them seen once. Their specific antigens are unknown. The treatment: roughly 10-day PBMC culture with coronavirus spike peptide pools or control peptides (ViraFEST assay). Collection of the unexposed donor's CD4+ T cells took place before the COVID-19 pandemic (2011-2018). The material sequenced was CD4+ T cells from blood, cultured in vitro. Receptors were obtained from a human donor in good health.

The chain is built from TRBV19 and TRBJ2-2, with D perhaps matching TRBD1 (5 bases). The V and J ends lost 10 bases and 3 bases respectively, with 9 bases between them. The germline CDR1 and CDR2 sequences are LNHDA and SQIVND (reference sequence). The CDR3 extends over 12 amino acids. The CDR3, as DNA: TGTGCCACCTCACAGGACACCGGGGAGCTGTTTTTT. Translating it yields CATSQDTGELFF. The full variable domain, with the rest looked up from reference TRBV19 and TRBJ2-2, is DGGITQSPKYLFRKEGQNVTLSCEQNLNHDAMYWYRQDPGQGLRLIYYSQIVNDFQKGDIAEGYSVSREKKESFPLTVTSAQKNPTAFYLCATSQDTGELFFGEGSRLTVL.

The chain links TRBV28 to TRBJ2-1, with D perhaps TRBD2 (6 bases). The ends were cut back, 5 bases at V and 0 bases at J, with 14 bases in the middle. This CDR3 is built from 16 residues. Germline V lookup: CDR1 MDHEN, CDR2 SYDVKM. CDR3 nucleotide sequence: TGTGCCAGCAGTCGCTACGGGGGATACTCCTACAATGAGCAGTTCTTC. Translation: CASSRYGGYSYNEQFF.

CDR3 nucleotides: TGTGCCAGCAGCCAGGACATGTGGACTGGCTACACCTTC. Its translation: CASSQDMWTGYTF. The chain links TRBV14 to TRBJ1-2, with a possible D match to TRBD1 (5 bases). V was shortened by 3 bases and J by 7 bases, with 12 bases between the two germline ends. Germline V gene sequence: CDR1 SGHDN, CDR2 FVKESK. CDR3 length equals 13 residues.

This clonotype is deemed medium-sized. CDR3 loop: CSASLLAVSTDTQYF. CDR3 nucleotides: TGCAGTGCTAGTCTCCTAGCGGTGAGCACAGATACGCAGTATTTT. The V call is TRBV20-1, the J call TRBJ2-3; TRBD2 aligns across 7 bases. Trimming at V came to 3 bases and at J to 0 bases, leaving 6 bases not matched to a gene. CDR1 is DFQATT, CDR2 SNEGSKA, per germline (reference sequence). This CDR3 is 15 amino acids long.

This clonotype has more than one count but fewer than ten. The chain joins TRBV6-2 or TRBV6-3 to TRBJ2-3; TRBD1 is a possible D gene (6 bases). The V end lost 2 bases, the J end lost 1 base, and 10 bases lay between the germline ends. The CDR3 covers 15 residues. The V gene's germline CDR1 is MNHEY and CDR2 SVGEGT. The CDR3 spells CASSYSTGRTDTQYF. CDR3 DNA: TGTGCCAGCAGTTACAGTACAGGGCGCACAGATACGCAGTATTTT.

The J gene is TRBJ1-2, the V gene TRBV28; D gene unclear. This CDR3 region has 17 residues. The V and J ends lost 5 bases and 5 bases respectively, with 24 bases between them. Germline V lookup: CDR1 MDHEN, CDR2 SYDVKM. Here the CDR3 reads CASSPQPTPWTPYGYTF. CDR3 DNA sequence: TGTGCCAGCAGTCCGCAACCGACGCCTTGGACCCCTTATGGCTACACCTTC.

V and J are TRBV19 and TRBJ2-2, with unresolved D. This CDR3 has 14 amino acids. Trimming took 3 bases from V and 7 from J, leaving 12 bases between them. The germline V gene encodes CDR1 LNHDA and CDR2 SQIVND (reference sequence). The CDR3 spells CASSISSANGELFF. In DNA form, the CDR3 reads TGTGCCAGTAGTATCTCTTCAGCGAACGGGGAGCTGTTTTTT.

This clonotype is medium-sized (0.01 to 0.1%) within its sample. This chain connects TRBV20-1 to TRBJ1-2; D perhaps matches TRBD1 (5 bases). The CDR3 sequence is 12 residues long. The V end was cut by 5 bases, the J end by 4 bases, with 11 bases between. Germline values: CDR1 DFQATT, CDR2 SNEGSKA (reference sequence). Written as DNA, the CDR3 is TGCAGTGCTCCAGACAGCACCTATGGCTACACCTTC. Residues: CSAPDSTYGYTF.

V usage is TRBV5-4 and J usage is TRBJ2-3; D might be TRBD2 (6 bases). Germline CDR1 is SGHNT and CDR2 is YYREEE (reference sequence). Trimming cost V 0 bases and J 2 bases, with 10 bases left between them. The CDR3 is 15 residues long. Here the CDR3 DNA reads TGTGCCAGCAGCTTGGGCGGGACCTCCACAGATACGCAGTATTTT. It encodes CASSLGGTSTDTQYF.